The source of this T cell receptor beta chain is a study of shared clonotypes between healthy human individuals. Overall study context: Each donor contributed plates that comprised three CD4 naive, three CD4 memory, two CD8 naive and one CD8 memory.

The assay was immunoSEQ multiplex PCR, and TCRdb's table has in-frame clones only and misses some. Seen here are approximately 2,300,000 clones, around 90% observed once, and the top ten hold 0.3% to 0.4%. Note on this clone: The antigen remains undetermined. The same CDR3 can be traced to other DNA sequences in this sample.

Findings of the study overall: Even with large depth, rarefaction showed that sorted-subset sequencing was incomplete. It was only blood that was sampled, and tissue repertoires likely differ.

Investigators divided CD4+ cells into CD45RA+ naive and CD45RA-negative memory subsets. Germline V gives CDR1 SGDLS, CDR2 YYNGEE. The CDR3 is made up of 13 amino acids. V gave up 0 bases and J gave up 7 bases, with 11 bases separating them. The gene calls are TRBV9 and TRBJ2-7; D possibly matches TRBD1 or TRBD2 (5 bases each). The sample was naive CD4+ T cells from PBMCs. Subset in this sample: CD45RA+ positively selected. The clonotype was recovered from a man aged 18-30 years in good health. Some clones in this sample may be carry-over from other donors' samples. CDR3 protein: CASSVVGEGEQYF. CDR3 in DNA: TGTGCCAGCAGCGTAGTCGGAGAGGGGGAGCAGTACTTC.